A selection of T cell receptor beta chains follows, all from one sample in a study of T cells in narcolepsy. Only in-frame clones appear in the TCRdb table, and some are missing; sequencing was by immunoSEQ multiplex PCR. The table lists tens of thousands of clones, about 90% of them singletons. The specimen sequenced was memory (CD45RA-) CD4+ T cells from blood. The receptors were sampled from a human donor in good health. Both conserved end residues are part of each CDR3.

j_call v_call cdr3_aa
TRBJ2-2 TRBV4-1 CASSQEPGTSANTGELFF
TRBJ2-3 TRBV29-1 CSVEGGTGFGKLTDTQYF
TRBJ2-5 TRBV28 CAIRRTGRETQYF
TRBJ1-6 TRBV11-1 CASSSREHNSPLHF
TRBJ1-5 TRBV4-2 CASSKGADGAQHF
TRBJ1-1 TRBV19 CASSRVNTEAFF
TRBJ1-2 TRBV30 CAWSVRQGGEGYTF
TRBJ2-5 TRBV15 CATSRVSGLAQETQYF
TRBJ1-4 TRBV6-1 CASSEAGGALEKLFF
TRBJ2-7 TRBV6-6 CASSYPDYEQYF
TRBJ1-6 TRBV5-6 CASSQDWSPLHF
TRBJ2-1 TRBV4-2 CASSQDGGGSGNEQFF
TRBJ2-2 TRBV6-5 CASRGVGGELFF
TRBJ2-5 TRBV28 CASYPGGRARETQYF
TRBJ2-3 TRBV19 CASSTRHPSTDTQYF
TRBJ2-5 TRBV19 CASSIQGGETQYF
TRBJ1-6 TRBV30 CAWRTQGGDNSPLHF
TRBJ1-2 TRBV13 CASSLEIQGTYGYTF
TRBJ2-3 TRBV4-2 CASSQGGGFTDTQYF
TRBJ2-3 TRBV19 CASRSPPDTQYF
TRBJ1-5 TRBV6-1 CASSERWQPQHF
TRBJ1-5 TRBV6-1 CASSDLRGRWQPQHF
TRBJ2-2 TRBV25-1 CASSGSGSTGELFF
TRBJ1-2 TRBV30 CARIDPGQGSLGDGYTF
TRBJ1-4 TRBV27 CASSLGGYEKLFF
TRBJ2-7 TRBV5-1 CASSSAGGPYEQYF
TRBJ2-7 TRBV6-1 CASSEAGARAGYEQYF
TRBJ1-2 TRBV5-1 CASSAGEASKNYGYTF
TRBJ1-1 TRBV5-1 CASSPDGLEGAEAFF
TRBJ1-4 TRBV7-9 CASSRRSNEKLFF
TRBJ1-5 TRBV6-6 CASSYSDRDNQPQHF
TRBJ2-7 TRBV29-1 CSVEGQGFDEQYF
TRBJ2-1 TRBV2 CASSGGTGGYSNEQFF
TRBJ1-1 TRBV27 CASRGLAEAFF
TRBJ2-5 TRBV27 CASRVLTGEAETQYF
TRBJ2-5 TRBV5-7 CASSWKLGTSGIEETQYF
TRBJ2-4 TRBV30 CAWRLAEETVTKNIQYF
TRBJ1-1 TRBV2 CASSSQSPSSNTEAFF
TRBJ2-5 TRBV5-1 CGSSLRGVRQETQYF
TRBJ2-5 TRBV5-1 CASSLVGQLQETQYF
TRBJ1-1 TRBV18 CASSPMVGSNTEAFF
TRBJ2-2 TRBV4-3 CASSQEGPANTGELFF
TRBJ2-4 TRBV9 CASSATGWPENIQYF
TRBJ1-4 TRBV7-9 CASSLWDVGEKLFF
TRBJ1-2 TRBV30 CAWSVTRGLYYGYTF
TRBJ2-3 TRBV7-9 CASSSLAGGVQDTQYF
TRBJ1-2 TRBV5-6 CASSLDRAGDYYGYTF
TRBJ1-5 TRBV10-3 CAISDGDWPQHF
TRBJ2-7 TRBV6-5 CASSYSRLDNSYEQYF
TRBJ2-1 TRBV4-3 CASSQGLAGNNEQFF
TRBJ1-1 TRBV28 CASSPLIPGDTEAFF
TRBJ2-1 TRBV19 CASSIRTGSEQFF
TRBJ1-1 TRBV27 CASSPIRGGTEAFF
TRBJ2-5 TRBV9 CASSVGLAGGQETQYF
TRBJ2-2 TRBV5-4 CASSFGTSESGELFF
TRBJ1-1 TRBV30 CAWGGTNTEAFF
TRBJ1-5 TRBV6-5 CASRTGGGNQPQHF